This T cell receptor beta chain was documented in a study of control samples from healthy donors and cancer patients. Germline-derived CDR1 and CDR2 are SGHNT and YENEEA. V shed 0 bases and J shed 6 bases, with 7 bases lying between them. The CDR3 is made up of 13 amino acids. TCRdb's table, derived via immunoSEQ multiplex PCR, lists solely in-frame clones and lacks some. The repertoire holds 95,000 to 130,000 clones, with nearly 95% as singletons. The chain has TRBV11-3 and TRBJ2-3; D possibly corresponds to TRBD1 (5 bases). The sequence was obtained from a man aged 30-40 years in good health. Sequencing was performed on blood. The CDR3 sequence is CASSLEQADTQYF. DNA for the CDR3: TGTGCCAGCAGCTTAGAACAGGCGGATACGCAGTATTTT.